One T cell receptor beta chain is described in this entry. Its antigen remains unknown. The CDR3 is cut off 3 residues early in the read; its end comes from the germline J gene. Clones were sequenced by immunoSEQ multiplex PCR, and TCRdb holds only the in-frame ones, with some missing. The sample yields approximately 35,000 clones, without any singletons. The data were taken from a study of T cell clonality in common variable immunodeficiency. Study conclusions and caveats: Reportedly, TCR beta sequences from common variable immunodeficiency showed fewer deletions and N-nucleotide insertions.

From germline, CDR1 is DFQATT and CDR2 SNEGSKA (reference sequence). The CDR3 is 14 amino acids. Trimming left V 0 bases short and J 8 bases short, with 14 bases between. This chain joins TRBV20-1 and TRBJ2-1, with a weak D call TRBD2 (7 bases). This TCR was recovered from a human donor with common variable immunodeficiency. Sequencing used peripheral blood mononuclear cells. CDR3 bases read: TGCAGTGCTAGAGAGGGCTGGGGGGGCGATGAG. Translated: CSAREGWGGDE. The full-length CDR3 reads as CSAREGWGGDEQFF.